This T cell receptor beta chain came from a study of CD8+ T cells in alopecia areata. Study-level information: At a dose of 5 to 10 mg twice daily, oral tofacitinib was given to treated patients. Study observations and caveats: Especially in alopecia totalis/universalis, lesional scalp showed greater clonality than normal scalp did.

The CDR3 consists of 13 residues. Germline values: CDR1 SNHLY, CDR2 FYNNEI. Trimming took 3 bases from V and 6 from J, leaving 10 bases between them. A note on this clone: Its specificity is unknown.

RNA, once extracted, was reverse transcribed into cDNA for use as the sequencing template. Profiling relied on immunoSEQ multiplex PCR, and the TCRdb table lists in-frame clones only, not all of them. The sample yields 150,000 or so clones, under 60% seen once. It was from alopecia areata patients that lesional scalp punch biopsies and peripheral blood were collected. This material consisted of CD4+ T cells sorted from blood, taken at week 0. The rearrangement uses TRBV2 and TRBJ2-3; unclear D gene. This clonotype originated in a human donor with alopecia areata. The CDR3 spells CASSDLMEDTQYF. The CDR3 region has the DNA TGTGCCAGCAGTGATCTCATGGAGGATACGCAGTATTTT.